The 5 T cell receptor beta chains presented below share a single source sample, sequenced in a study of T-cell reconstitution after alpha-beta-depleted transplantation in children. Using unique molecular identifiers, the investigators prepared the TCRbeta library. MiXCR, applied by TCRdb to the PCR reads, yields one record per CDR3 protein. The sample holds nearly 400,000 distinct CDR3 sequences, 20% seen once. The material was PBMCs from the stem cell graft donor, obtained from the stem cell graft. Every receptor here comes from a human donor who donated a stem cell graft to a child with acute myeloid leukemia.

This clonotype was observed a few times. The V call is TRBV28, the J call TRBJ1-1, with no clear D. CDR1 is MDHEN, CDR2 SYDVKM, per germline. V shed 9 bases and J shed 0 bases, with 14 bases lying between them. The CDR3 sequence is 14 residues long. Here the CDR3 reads CASLTRHMNTEAFF. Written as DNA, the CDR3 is TGTGCCAGTCTTACACGCCACATGAACACTGAAGCTTTCTTT.

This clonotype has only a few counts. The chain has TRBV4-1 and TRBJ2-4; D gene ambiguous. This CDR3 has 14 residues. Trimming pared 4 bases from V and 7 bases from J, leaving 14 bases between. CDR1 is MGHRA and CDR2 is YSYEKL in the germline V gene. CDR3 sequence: CASSPLPVRNIQYF. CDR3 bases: TGCGCCAGCAGCCCCCTTCCCGTTAGGAACATTCAGTACTTC.

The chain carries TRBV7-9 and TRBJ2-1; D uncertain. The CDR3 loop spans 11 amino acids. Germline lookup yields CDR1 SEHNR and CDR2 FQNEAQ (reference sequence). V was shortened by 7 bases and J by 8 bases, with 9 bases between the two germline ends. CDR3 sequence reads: CASKGLDEQFF. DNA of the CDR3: TGTGCCAGCAAAGGGTTGGATGAGCAGTTCTTC.

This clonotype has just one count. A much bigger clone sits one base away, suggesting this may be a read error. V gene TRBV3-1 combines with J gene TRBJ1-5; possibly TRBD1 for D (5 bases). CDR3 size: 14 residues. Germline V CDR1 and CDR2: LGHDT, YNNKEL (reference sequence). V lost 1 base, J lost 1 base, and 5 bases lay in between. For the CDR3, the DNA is TGTGCCAGCAGCCAAGGACAGAGCAATCAGCCCCAGCATTTT. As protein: CASSQGQSNQPQHF.

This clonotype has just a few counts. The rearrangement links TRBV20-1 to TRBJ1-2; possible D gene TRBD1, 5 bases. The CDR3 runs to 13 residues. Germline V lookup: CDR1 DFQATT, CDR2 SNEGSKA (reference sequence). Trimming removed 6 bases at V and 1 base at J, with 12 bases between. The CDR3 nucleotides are TGCAGTGCAACGGACACCGTTAACTATGGCTACACCTTC. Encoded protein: CSATDTVNYGYTF.